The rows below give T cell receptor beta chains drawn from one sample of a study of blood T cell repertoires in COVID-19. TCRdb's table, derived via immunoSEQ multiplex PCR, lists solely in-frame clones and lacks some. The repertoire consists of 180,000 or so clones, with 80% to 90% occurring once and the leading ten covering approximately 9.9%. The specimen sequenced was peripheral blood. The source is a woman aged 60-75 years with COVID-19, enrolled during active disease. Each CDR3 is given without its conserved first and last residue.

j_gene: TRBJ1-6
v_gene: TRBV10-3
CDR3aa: AISSGQDNSPLH

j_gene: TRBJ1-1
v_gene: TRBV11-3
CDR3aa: ASSSQGGNTEAF

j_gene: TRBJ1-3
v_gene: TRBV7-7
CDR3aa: ASSLRRIY

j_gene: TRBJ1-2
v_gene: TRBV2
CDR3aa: ASSEQRRAYGYT

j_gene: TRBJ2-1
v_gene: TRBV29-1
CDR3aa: SSDRGRAGDEQF

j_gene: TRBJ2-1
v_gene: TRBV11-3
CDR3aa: ASSLDPRASEQF

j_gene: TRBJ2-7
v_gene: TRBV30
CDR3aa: AWKTETYEQY

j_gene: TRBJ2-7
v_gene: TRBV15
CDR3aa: ATSRQASYEQY

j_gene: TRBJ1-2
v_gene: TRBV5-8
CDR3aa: ASSLAGIYGYT

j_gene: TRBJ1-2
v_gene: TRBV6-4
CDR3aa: ASSPSPQGYGYT